These T cell receptor beta chains were read from a single sample in a study of T cells in Graves' hyperthyroidism and ophthalmopathy. TCRdb itself ran the multiplex PCR reads through MiXCR, one entry per CDR3 protein. The repertoire holds roughly 400,000 distinct CDR3 sequences, with over 13% as singletons. The sample comprised blood. These receptors originate from a man aged 45-60 years with Graves' ophthalmopathy. CDR3s include the opening cysteine and the closing phenylalanine or tryptophan. Each record gives: J gene, clone size, V gene, CDR3 protein. Clone size, where shown, is once, few, many, or a class for clones that have expanded.

J: TRBJ1-3
size: few
V: TRBV9
CDR3: CASSGPGANSGNTIYF

J: TRBJ2-5
size: many
V: TRBV11-3
CDR3: CASSLGTGGIETQYF

J: TRBJ1-6
size: many
V: TRBV20-1
CDR3: CSAYGRSPRWFSPLHF

J: TRBJ2-1
size: -
V: TRBV6-1
CDR3: CASSQSAGSSYNEQFF

J: TRBJ2-1
size: few
V: TRBV6-1
CDR3: CASRPAGASYNEQFF

J: TRBJ1-3
size: few
V: TRBV29-1
CDR3: CSVTGSRGSGNTIYF

J: TRBJ2-7
size: many
V: TRBV20-1
CDR3: CSAWYSEQYF

J: TRBJ2-7
size: many
V: TRBV28
CDR3: CASSPPKVVQDEQYF

J: TRBJ2-5
size: -
V: TRBV2
CDR3: CASSRAGNTAGGKTQYF

J: TRBJ2-3
size: many
V: TRBV5-5
CDR3: CASSENLLAATDTQYF

J: TRBJ1-2
size: many
V: TRBV2
CDR3: CAKTVTGGGRGYTF

J: TRBJ1-1
size: few
V: TRBV19
CDR3: CASRWAGNTEAFF

J: TRBJ2-7
size: many
V: TRBV6-1
CDR3: CASSEVDGDYEQYF

J: TRBJ1-6
size: few
V: TRBV4-2
CDR3: CASSQDNSPLHF

J: TRBJ2-3
size: few
V: TRBV7-3
CDR3: CASSLAGGRMGTDTQYF

J: TRBJ1-2
size: few
V: TRBV6-1
CDR3: CASSKNVGQPNYGYTF

J: TRBJ2-7
size: few
V: TRBV6-1
CDR3: CASSSVGGASSYEQYF

J: TRBJ2-7
size: many
V: TRBV28
CDR3: CASSLGVSEQYF

J: TRBJ2-3
size: many
V: TRBV29-1
CDR3: CSVELTDRGADTQYF

J: TRBJ2-6
size: -
V: TRBV2
CDR3: CASSRGLGGANVLTF

J: TRBJ2-6
size: many
V: TRBV12-5
CDR3: CASGFETSAISSGANVLTF

J: TRBJ2-1
size: many
V: TRBV3-1
CDR3: CASSLARGEQFF

J: TRBJ1-2
size: many
V: TRBV28
CDR3: CASSRQGGREGYTF

J: TRBJ1-2
size: many
V: TRBV28
CDR3: CASSPALQGTGGYTF

J: TRBJ2-1
size: many
V: TRBV7-6
CDR3: CASSLTRTDSGTSGAGEQFF

J: TRBJ2-3
size: many
V: TRBV5-1
CDR3: CASSLDSTSTDTQYF

J: TRBJ1-6
size: once
V: TRBV7-9
CDR3: CASSSPTGGTNEPLHF

J: TRBJ1-5
size: few
V: TRBV6-1
CDR3: CASRGQAALRNQPQHF

J: TRBJ1-2
size: many
V: TRBV6-1
CDR3: CASSDQGAEGYTF

J: TRBJ2-7
size: many
V: TRBV11-2
CDR3: CASSLFSSGSSAYEQYF

J: TRBJ1-1
size: many
V: TRBV30
CDR3: CAWSALGENTEAFF

J: TRBJ2-1
size: many
V: TRBV11-2
CDR3: CASGAANEQFF

J: TRBJ2-2
size: -
V: TRBV4-2
CDR3: CAGGGVAGAEYTGELFF

J: TRBJ2-1
size: few
V: TRBV20-1
CDR3: CSAHRDYNEQFF

J: TRBJ1-1
size: few
V: TRBV27
CDR3: CATSRAGRNTEAFF

J: TRBJ2-7
size: many
V: TRBV11-2
CDR3: CASSPKRTSGSIEQYF

J: TRBJ2-1
size: many
V: TRBV12-3/TRBV12-4
CDR3: CASSTGTTYNEQFF

J: TRBJ1-3
size: -
V: TRBV19
CDR3: CVSTLMDSAGHTIYF

J: TRBJ2-2
size: many
V: TRBV29-1
CDR3: CSVMKSNTGELFF

J: TRBJ2-5
size: many
V: TRBV29-1
CDR3: CSVIAGGTETQYF

J: TRBJ2-6
size: -
V: TRBV14
CDR3: CASSRKVGANVLTF

J: TRBJ1-3
size: many
V: TRBV6-5
CDR3: CASSYSIGAGSGNTIYF

J: TRBJ2-7
size: many
V: TRBV28
CDR3: CASSPPRGFGEQYF

J: TRBJ2-7
size: -
V: TRBV5-1
CDR3: CASSATGDRYEQYF

J: TRBJ1-5
size: -
V: TRBV10-3
CDR3: CATSGGDQPQHF

J: TRBJ1-4
size: few
V: TRBV7-9
CDR3: CASSLLGSEKLFF

J: TRBJ2-7
size: many
V: TRBV29-1
CDR3: CSVGQRNEQYF

J: TRBJ2-5
size: few
V: TRBV2
CDR3: CASREVNSGKGTQYF

J: TRBJ2-1
size: -
V: TRBV12-3/TRBV12-4
CDR3: CASSLERWGGGRTTGHEQFF

J: TRBJ1-4
size: few
V: TRBV27
CDR3: CASSLLFGRGEKLFF

J: TRBJ2-7
size: many
V: TRBV15
CDR3: CATSSWQASYEQYF

J: TRBJ1-3
size: many
V: TRBV3-1
CDR3: CASSQDRGQGNTIYF

J: TRBJ2-5
size: many
V: TRBV30
CDR3: CAWSGGMSSGNQETQYF

J: TRBJ2-7
size: few
V: TRBV4-1
CDR3: CASSQDYGKSYEQYF

J: TRBJ1-2
size: many
V: TRBV5-4
CDR3: CASSLGGQGTADGYTF

J: TRBJ1-5
size: many
V: TRBV20-1
CDR3: CSAGGQDSQPQHF

J: TRBJ1-2
size: many
V: TRBV29-1
CDR3: CSVKPPGVGSSYGYTF

J: TRBJ2-5
size: -
V: TRBV27
CDR3: CASSPRTSGNQETQYF

J: TRBJ2-1
size: few
V: TRBV4-1
CDR3: CASSQDQRDNEQFF